This T cell receptor (beta chain) was captured in a study of T cell changes during pregnancy in multiple sclerosis. CDR3 length: 15 residues. V gave up 4 bases and J gave up 0 bases, with 13 bases separating them. The V gene's germline CDR1 is SGHDT and CDR2 YYEEEE. Generated by immunoSEQ multiplex PCR, the TCRdb table keeps only in-frame clones and is missing some. The data contain under 55,000 clones, 93% of them seen just once; the ten biggest clones take up 1.5% to 2%. J is TRBJ1-1 and V is TRBV5-6; TRBD1 might be the D (6 bases). The sequencing used peripheral blood, collected in the second trimester of pregnancy. The receptor was derived from a female donor with multiple sclerosis, enrolled in a pregnancy study. CDR3: CASSISDRLNTEAFF. For the CDR3, the DNA is TGTGCCAGCAGCATATCGGACAGACTGAACACTGAAGCTTTCTTT.